These T cell receptor beta chains were read from a single sample in a study of blood T cell repertoires in COVID-19. Sequenced by immunoSEQ multiplex PCR; TCRdb stores in-frame clones only, minus some. The table shows 65,000 to 70,000 clones, with more than 65% occurring only once. The sequenced sample consisted of peripheral blood. These receptors were obtained from a woman between 55 and 75 years old with acute or convalescent COVID-19. Each CDR3 is given without its conserved first and last residue. D genes are given only for firm matches.

v_call,d_call,j_call,cdr3_aa
TRBV5-1,NA,TRBJ1-5,ASSLGDTGNQPQH
TRBV19,NA,TRBJ2-2,ASSIDRGTGELF
TRBV2,NA,TRBJ2-7,ASIGGGPREQY
TRBV6-6,NA,TRBJ2-1,ASSQIGDEQF
TRBV10-2,NA,TRBJ1-5,ASSEWGGNSNQPQH
TRBV11-2,NA,TRBJ2-2,ASSSRGTGTGELF
TRBV5-4,TRBD2,TRBJ2-1,ASSLVLAGTKDEQF
TRBV24-1,TRBD1,TRBJ2-2,ATSPGQRVPGELF
TRBV15,TRBD1,TRBJ1-1,ATTTGSGNTEAF
TRBV30,NA,TRBJ1-1,AWSEQSDTEAF
TRBV3-1/TRBV3-2,NA,TRBJ2-3,ASSRETDNTDTQY
TRBV6-5,TRBD2,TRBJ2-7,ASRPGTSGSYEQY
TRBV19,NA,TRBJ1-1,ASSIADSTEAF
TRBV19,TRBD1,TRBJ2-5,ASSYLGQGRQTQY
TRBV18,TRBD1,TRBJ1-2,ASSPGSGTGIRGYT
TRBV18,TRBD1,TRBJ1-1,ASSPRTGGAKNTEAF
TRBV18,NA,TRBJ1-1,ASSPSGQGTEAF
TRBV2,NA,TRBJ2-1,ASRWMADYNEQF
TRBV14,TRBD1,TRBJ2-4,ASSQGEGAVNIQY
TRBV29-1,TRBD1,TRBJ1-2,SAGGQGAYGYT
TRBV12-3/TRBV12-4,TRBD2,TRBJ2-7,ASSRGGGYEQY
TRBV19,TRBD2,TRBJ2-3,AISSGGPTDTQY
TRBV9,NA,TRBJ2-2,ASSSHGGARGELF
TRBV3-1/TRBV3-2,NA,TRBJ1-1,ASSPRGGGIGPEAF
TRBV5-1,TRBD2,TRBJ2-2,ASSHGTTYTGELF
TRBV10-2,NA,TRBJ1-1,ASSGMTVNTEAF
TRBV9,TRBD1,TRBJ1-6,ASSVARRTGAPKSYNSPLH
TRBV4-1,NA,TRBJ1-4,ASSQDRGSNEKLF
TRBV6-5,TRBD1,TRBJ2-5,ASRPRRGQETQY
TRBV18,NA,TRBJ1-6,ASSPGVGSSYNSPLH
TRBV12-3/TRBV12-4,TRBD1,TRBJ1-1,ASSQTGGSEAF
TRBV19,NA,TRBJ2-7,ASSRQPASPEQY
TRBV2,TRBD2,TRBJ2-5,ASTGTSGGGETQY
TRBV7-2,NA,TRBJ1-2,ASSPFTGLGYT
TRBV2,TRBD1,TRBJ1-2,ASTFLPGGGGYT
TRBV6-5,TRBD2,TRBJ2-3,ASTLAGGSDTQY
TRBV9,TRBD2,TRBJ2-2,ASSVVPSGGLNTGELF
TRBV5-1,NA,TRBJ1-1,ASSLGGGSTEAF
TRBV27,NA,TRBJ1-2,ASSFREGNGYT
TRBV6-5,TRBD1,TRBJ2-7,AVQRGQGAYEQY
TRBV18,TRBD1,TRBJ1-2,ASSPKTGGERQGGYGYT
TRBV11-2,NA,TRBJ2-5,ASSLDRGRLETQY
TRBV9,TRBD1,TRBJ1-3,ASSAEGTGGNTIY
TRBV5-4,NA,TRBJ1-6,ASSLSGQINSPLH
TRBV29-1,NA,TRBJ2-7,SVKTGSYEQY
TRBV27,TRBD1,TRBJ1-1,ASSFGQGAEAF
TRBV29-1,NA,TRBJ1-1,SVEDGSTEAF
TRBV11-2,NA,TRBJ1-1,ASSLVRGRGAEAF
TRBV4-1,NA,TRBJ2-1,ASSPLTRTVGNEQF